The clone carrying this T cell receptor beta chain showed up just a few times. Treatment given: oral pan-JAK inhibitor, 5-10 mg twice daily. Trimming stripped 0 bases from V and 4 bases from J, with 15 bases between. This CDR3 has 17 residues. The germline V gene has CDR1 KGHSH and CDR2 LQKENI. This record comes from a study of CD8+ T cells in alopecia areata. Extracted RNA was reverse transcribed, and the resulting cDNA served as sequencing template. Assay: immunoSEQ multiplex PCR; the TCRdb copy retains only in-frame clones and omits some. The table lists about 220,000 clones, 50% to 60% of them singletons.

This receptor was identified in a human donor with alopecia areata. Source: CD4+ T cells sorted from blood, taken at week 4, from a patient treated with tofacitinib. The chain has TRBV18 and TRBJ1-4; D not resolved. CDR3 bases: TGTGCCAGCTCACCACCTAAGGGTACGGGCCTTAATGAAAAACTGTTTTTT. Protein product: CASSPPKGTGLNEKLFF.